This TCR beta chain was profiled in a study of CD8 T cells in ankylosing spondylitis. Notes on the study in general: Ankylosing spondylitis blood appeared to carry a characteristic TCR beta motif of roughly eight highly homologous variants.

The table lists this clonotype with a few counts. Antigen specificity is unknown. The CDR3 contains 14 residues. Germline values: CDR1 MDHEN, CDR2 SYDVKM. Trimming stripped 7 bases from V and 3 bases from J, with 16 bases between. A single record per CDR3 protein comes from TCRdb applying MiXCR to the 5' RACE reads. The sample includes approximately 440,000 distinct CDR3 sequences, approximately 17% of them seen just once. Sequencing input: blood, either unsorted or a sorted T cell fraction (not recorded which). This sequence was found in a male donor with ankylosing spondylitis. The chain combines TRBV28 with TRBJ2-7; perhaps TRBD2 as D (7 bases). DNA for the CDR3: TGTGCCAGCAACCCGGGCGGGGGACACTACGAGCAGTACTTC. This codes for CASNPGGGHYEQYF.